This entry lists 32 T cell receptor beta chains sequenced from one sample in a study of CD8 T cell repertoires and HIV-1 epitope variants. What these receptors recognize is not known. Method: immunoSEQ multiplex PCR; TCRdb's copy keeps in-frame clones and lacks some. The table records more than 3,500 clones, under 70% of them present only once. What was sequenced was cultured CD8+ T cells derived from PBMCs. These receptors were obtained from a male donor with HIV.

This sequence joins TRBV30 and TRBJ1-1; weak D call: TRBD1 (6 bases). Deletions cut 4 bases from V and 2 bases from J, with 14 bases between. The CDR3 contains 14 residues. From germline, CDR1 is GTSNPN and CDR2 SVGIG (reference sequence). The CDR3 reads CAWTQGWGNTEAFF. The CDR3 DNA reads TGTGCCTGGACACAGGGATGGGGAAACACTGAAGCTTTCTTT. The variable domain in full, completed from reference TRBV30 and TRBJ1-1, reads SQTIHQWPATLVQPVGSPLSLECTVEGTSNPNLYWYRQAAGRGLQLLFYSVGIGQISSEVPQNLSASRPQDRQFILSSKKLLLSDSGFYLCAWTQGWGNTEAFFGQGTRLTVV.

The chain couples TRBV11-2 to TRBJ2-7; TRBD1 matches at 8 bases. The CDR3 extends over 14 amino acids. Germline V CDR1 and CDR2: SGHAT, FQNNGV. V was pared by 5 bases and J by 5 bases, with 8 bases of the junction left unmatched. As DNA, the CDR3 is TGTGCCAGCAGCGCGGACAGGGCAAATCACGAGCAGTACTTC. Protein sequence: CASSADRANHEQYF.

This clone has just a few counts. The V call is TRBV7-9, the J call TRBJ2-1, with D perhaps matching TRBD2 (5 bases). The CDR3 runs 12 residues. Trimming shortened V by 5 bases and J by 9 bases, and 11 bases separated the two germline ends. Germline-derived CDR1 and CDR2 are SEHNR and FQNEAQ (reference sequence). As DNA, the CDR3 is TGTGCCAGCAGCCGCTCGGGGTTTGAGCAGTTCTTC. Translation gives CASSRSGFEQFF.

V and J are TRBV10-2 and TRBJ2-3; D perhaps matches TRBD2 (5 bases). CDR1 and CDR2 (germline): WSHSY, SAAADI. This CDR3 contains 17 residues. The ends were cut back, 3 bases at V and 2 bases at J, with 18 bases in the middle. DNA of the CDR3: TGCGCCAGCAGTGACGGGAATAGCGAGAGCTTCACAGATACGCAGTATTTT. Encoded protein: CASSDGNSESFTDTQYF.

This chain uses TRBV6-5 with TRBJ1-2; no firm D call. Trimming shortened V by 3 bases and J by 4 bases, and 12 bases separated the two germline ends. The CDR3 loop spans 14 amino acids. From germline, CDR1 is MNHEY and CDR2 SVGAGI. CDR3 nucleotide sequence: TGTGCCAGCAGTTATTCGATCGATTTCTATGGCTACACCTTC. Translation gives CASSYSIDFYGYTF.

The V and J genes are TRBV5-6 and TRBJ2-7, with 10 bases that match TRBD1. The CDR3 consists of 14 residues. Per germline, CDR1 SGHDT and CDR2 YYEEEE. Unmatched junction bases numbered 5, after V lost 4 bases and J lost 4 bases. The CDR3 region is CASSAGTGVYEQYF. The DNA of the CDR3 is TGTGCCAGCAGCGCCGGGACAGGGGTGTACGAGCAGTACTTC.

This clone was seen a handful of times. CDR3 residues: CASSSDRGGTGELFF. CDR3 DNA: TGTGCCAGCAGCTCAGACAGGGGGGGCACCGGGGAGCTGTTTTTT. This sequence joins TRBV5-4 and TRBJ2-2; TRBD1 agrees at 9 bases. J gave up 4 bases and V 3 bases, and 4 bases lay outside the gene matches. The CDR3 totals 15 residues. CDR1 and CDR2 (germline): SGHNT, YYREEE (reference sequence).

Comments on this clone: At one end the junction does not follow the germline gene, possibly because of a read error. The chain links TRBV27 to TRBJ1-6, with TRBD1 matching over 10 bases. Germline V gene sequence: CDR1 MNHEY, CDR2 SMNVEV (reference sequence). This CDR3 region has 15 residues. CDR3 nucleotide sequence: TGTGCCAGCGGTTTATCCGGGACAGGGGTTTCACCCCTCCACTTT. As protein: CASGLSGTGVSPLHF.

The chain recombines TRBV18 with TRBJ1-5; D possibly corresponds to TRBD1 (5 bases). This CDR3 region has 16 residues. V lost 6 bases and J 2 bases, leaving 17 bases between the germline ends. Germline V gives CDR1 KGHSH, CDR2 LQKENI. CDR3 DNA: TGTGCCAGCTCCGAGGCGGAAGGGGCCGGCAATCAGCCCCAGCATTTT. This sequence encodes CASSEAEGAGNQPQHF.

CDR3 amino acids: CASSLGDTEAFF. CDR3 coding DNA: TGTGCCAGCAGCTTGGGAGACACTGAAGCTTTCTTT. This chain links TRBV5-6 with TRBJ1-1; the D is unclear. V shed 0 bases and J shed 3 bases, with 3 bases lying between them. Germline lookup yields CDR1 SGHDT and CDR2 YYEEEE. The CDR3 loop spans 12 amino acids.

The chain combines TRBV5-6 with TRBJ1-3, with D perhaps matching TRBD1 (5 bases). In germline, CDR1 is SGHDT, CDR2 YYEEEE. V dropped 2 bases and J dropped 2 bases, with 17 bases sitting between them. This CDR3 contains 17 residues. The chain's CDR3 is CASSFGQGWGTGNTIYF. CDR3 DNA: TGTGCCAGCAGCTTTGGGCAGGGTTGGGGTACTGGAAACACCATATATTTT.

This clone occurred a few times. The V and J genes are TRBV9 and TRBJ1-1; no reliable D call. CDR3 size: 16 residues. Germline CDR1 reads SGDLS; CDR2 reads YYNGEE. V lost 3 bases and J lost 1, with 16 bases in between. Here the CDR3 DNA reads TGTGCCAGCAGCGGGGGTATCCAGGAGGGGAACACTGAAGCTTTCTTT. Translated: CASSGGIQEGNTEAFF.

The chain employs TRBV28 and TRBJ2-3; D is unresolved. Trimming stripped 5 bases from V and 3 bases from J, with 9 bases between. Germline CDR1 reads MDHEN; CDR2 reads SYDVKM. This CDR3 is 13 amino acids long. The CDR3 sequence is CASSLDSTDTQYF. The CDR3, as DNA: TGTGCCAGCAGTCTTGACTCAACAGATACGCAGTATTTT.

This chain links TRBV18 with TRBJ2-6, with D uncertain. The V end was cut by 4 bases, the J end by 0 bases, with 7 bases between. CDR1 is KGHSH, CDR2 LQKENI, per germline. CDR3 length: 15 residues. The CDR3, as DNA: TGTGCCAGCTCACTTGGATACTCTGGGGCCAACGTCCTGACTTTC. Encoded protein: CASSLGYSGANVLTF.

This sequence joins TRBV4-3 and TRBJ2-3; tentatively, D is TRBD1 or TRBD2 (6 bases each). Trimming removed 1 base from V and 2 bases from J, with 13 bases in between. This CDR3 is 16 amino acids long. CDR1 is LGHNA, CDR2 YSLEER, per germline. The CDR3 DNA follows: TGCGCCAGCAGCCAAGCTCCGGGGGCTTCCACAGATACGCAGTATTTT. Translation gives CASSQAPGASTDTQYF.

The chain links TRBV9 to TRBJ2-1; no clear D. Per germline, CDR1 SGDLS and CDR2 YYNGEE. V lost 0 bases and J 6 bases, leaving 7 bases between the germline ends. The CDR3 extends over 13 amino acids. Here the CDR3 DNA reads TGTGCCAGCAGCGTAGGGTCAGCCAATGAGCAGTTCTTC. It encodes CASSVGSANEQFF.

This chain joins TRBV7-2 and TRBJ2-7; D perhaps matches TRBD1 (6 bases). The germline V gene has CDR1 SGHTA and CDR2 FQGNSA. The V gene lost 5 bases and the J gene lost 5 bases, with 13 bases spanning the gap. The CDR3 is made up of 13 amino acids. CDR3: CASSLTGSDEQYF. The CDR3 region has the DNA TGTGCCAGCAGCCTTACAGGGTCGGACGAGCAGTACTTC.

The chain uses TRBV7-4 and TRBJ2-7; TRBD1 aligns across 7 bases. Looked up from germline, CDR1 is SGHVT and CDR2 is SQSDAQ. The CDR3 is 14 residues long. V was pared by 3 bases and J by 7 bases, with 9 bases of the junction left unmatched. The CDR3 protein is CASSLGQYLREQYF. The CDR3 DNA reads as TGTGCCAGCAGCTTGGGACAGTACCTTCGTGAGCAGTACTTC.

This clone was observed a few times. The rearrangement links TRBV7-2 to TRBJ2-7; D might be TRBD1 (6 bases). The CDR3 is 12 residues long. The germline V gene encodes CDR1 SGHTA and CDR2 FQGNSA. The V gene lost 4 bases and the J gene lost 7 bases, with 11 bases spanning the gap. The DNA of the CDR3 is TGTGCCAGCAGCTCGCCAGGGGATGAGCAGTACTTC. The encoded protein is CASSSPGDEQYF.

J is TRBJ2-7 and V is TRBV6-5, with a weak D call TRBD2 (6 bases). The germline CDR1 and CDR2 sequences are MNHEY and SVGAGI. V lost 5 bases and J lost 0, with 11 bases in between. This CDR3 has 14 residues. CDR3 loop: CASSPLAYSYEQYF. The CDR3 DNA sequence: TGTGCCAGCAGTCCTCTAGCGTACTCCTACGAGCAGTACTTC.

The rearrangement uses TRBV11-2 and TRBJ2-7; 7 bases are a match to TRBD1. The CDR3 is 14 residues long. Trimming took 3 bases from V and 7 from J; bases not matched to a gene: 9. Germline V gene sequence: CDR1 SGHAT, CDR2 FQNNGV. The CDR3 nucleotides are TGTGCCAGCAGCTTGGGACAGTACCTTCGTGAGCAGTACTTC. Translated, it gives CASSLGQYLREQYF.

This clone is labeled as medium-sized (0.01 to 0.1%). The rearrangement joins TRBV19 to TRBJ2-1; 14 nucleotides align to TRBD2. In germline, CDR1 is LNHDA, CDR2 SQIVND (reference sequence). Trimming removed 2 bases from V and 8 bases from J; junction bases left unmatched: 14. The CDR3 consists of 19 residues. CDR3 nucleotides: TGTGCCAGTAGTATACAGCCGGGACTAGCGGGAGATTTCTTAGATGAGCAGTTCTTC. It translates to CASSIQPGLAGDFLDEQFF.

The chain joins TRBV28 to TRBJ1-1; no reliable D call. There are 13 residues in the CDR3. Germline V lookup: CDR1 MDHEN, CDR2 SYDVKM. The germline V and J ends were trimmed by 3 bases and 3 bases, with 8 bases remaining between them. The CDR3 coding sequence is TGTGCCAGCAGTTTCGGGGTTGACACTGAAGCTTTCTTT. Protein product: CASSFGVDTEAFF.

A few counts support this clone. CDR3 loop: CASSKSGTANTEAFF. The CDR3 region has the DNA TGTGCCAGCAGTAAATCCGGGACAGCGAACACTGAAGCTTTCTTT. The rearrangement uses TRBV9 and TRBJ1-1; 7 positions agree with TRBD1. J lost 1 base, V lost 5 bases, and 8 bases had no gene match. The germline V gene encodes CDR1 SGDLS and CDR2 YYNGEE. The CDR3 loop spans 15 amino acids.

The chain links TRBV28 to TRBJ1-2, with unresolved D. The CDR3 spans 11 residues. V was shortened by 4 bases and J by 8 bases, with 8 bases between the two germline ends. Germline CDR1 is MDHEN and CDR2 is SYDVKM. CDR3 nucleotide sequence: TGTGCCAGCAGTTCGGCGAGGGGCTACACCTTC. Amino acid sequence: CASSSARGYTF.

This clone was observed a single time. The chain carries TRBV7-2 and TRBJ1-6; D is uncertain. This CDR3 spans 14 amino acids. CDR1 SGHTA and CDR2 FQGNSA come from the germline V gene. V was clipped by 3 bases and J by 2 bases, with 5 bases between them. CDR3 bases: TGTGCCAGCAGCTTGGGTCCCTATAATTCACCCCTCCACTTT. Translated, it gives CASSLGPYNSPLHF.

This chain links TRBV25-1 with TRBJ2-5; possibly TRBD1 for D (5 bases). The CDR3 sequence is 16 residues long. V was cut by 1 base and J by 11 bases, with 23 bases left in between. In germline, CDR1 is MGHDK, CDR2 SYGVNS. DNA of the CDR3: TGTGCCAGCAGTGAATTTCAGGGTTCTACACTCTACGAACAGTACTTC. It yields the protein CASSEFQGSTLYEQYF.

Written as DNA, the CDR3 is TGTGCCAGCAGACAACTAGCGGGAGGGCCGTCAGGGCAGTTCTTC. Residues: CASRQLAGGPSGQFF. V gene TRBV2 combines with J gene TRBJ2-1; 13 bases map to TRBD2. This CDR3 region has 15 residues. Germline V gene sequence: CDR1 SNHLY, CDR2 FYNNEI. V lost 6 bases, J lost 12 bases, and 11 bases stayed unmatched.

The chain recombines TRBV6-5 with TRBJ2-4, with 7 bases lining up with TRBD1. Losses at the gene ends were 6 bases for V and 3 bases for J; bases not matched to a gene: 5. Germline-derived CDR1 and CDR2 are MNHEY and SVGAGI. The CDR3 covers 14 residues. CDR3 DNA sequence: TGTGCCAGCAGCCTTACAGGGGTCAAAAACATTCAGTACTTC. It translates to CASSLTGVKNIQYF.

The chain joins TRBV6-1 to TRBJ2-7, with D unresolved. Germline V gives CDR1 MNHNS, CDR2 SASEGT. Trimming removed 2 bases at V and 2 bases at J, with 4 bases between. The CDR3 contains 12 residues. CDR3 region: CASSEQAYEQYF. In DNA form, the CDR3 reads TGTGCCAGCAGTGAACAGGCCTACGAGCAGTACTTC.

This rearrangement joins TRBV28 to TRBJ2-1; the D gene is possibly TRBD1 (6 bases). The germline V gene encodes CDR1 MDHEN and CDR2 SYDVKM. V lost 7 bases, J lost 0 bases, and 7 bases lay in between. The CDR3 totals 13 residues. CDR3 nucleotide sequence: TGTGCCAGCAAGGACAGCTCCTACAATGAGCAGTTCTTC. It codes for CASKDSSYNEQFF.

The V and J genes are TRBV10-3 and TRBJ2-1; 8 bases align to TRBD2. After removal of 2 bases from V and 6 bases from J, the junction contained 6 bases not matched to a gene. CDR1 is ENHRY and CDR2 is SYGVKD in the germline V gene. CDR3 size: 15 residues. The CDR3 loop reads CAISEAGTSGNEQFF. CDR3 DNA sequence: TGTGCCATCAGTGAGGCCGGGACTAGTGGCAATGAGCAGTTCTTC.